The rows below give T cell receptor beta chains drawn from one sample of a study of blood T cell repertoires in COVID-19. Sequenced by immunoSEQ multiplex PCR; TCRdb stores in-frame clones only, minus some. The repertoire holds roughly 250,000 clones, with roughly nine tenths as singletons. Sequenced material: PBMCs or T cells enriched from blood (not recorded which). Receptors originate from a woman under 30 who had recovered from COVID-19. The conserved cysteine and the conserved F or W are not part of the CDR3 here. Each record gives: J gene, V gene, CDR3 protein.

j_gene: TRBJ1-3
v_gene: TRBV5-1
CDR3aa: ASSLTGSFSGNTIY

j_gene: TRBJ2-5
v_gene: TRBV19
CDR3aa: ASSISRTGVETQY

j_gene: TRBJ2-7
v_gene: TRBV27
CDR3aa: ASSLEGAMVYEQY

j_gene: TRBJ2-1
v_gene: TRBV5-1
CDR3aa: ASSLAAGGRGEQF

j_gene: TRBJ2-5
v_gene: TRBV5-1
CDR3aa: ASSSSSGGQETQY

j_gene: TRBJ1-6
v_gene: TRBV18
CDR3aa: ASSQNPGQGATKSSLH

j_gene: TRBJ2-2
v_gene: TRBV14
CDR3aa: ASSQVQGHGELF

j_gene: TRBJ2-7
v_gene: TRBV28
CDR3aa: ASSTGYEQY

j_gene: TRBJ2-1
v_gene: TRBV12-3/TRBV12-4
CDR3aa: ATWTGVNEQF

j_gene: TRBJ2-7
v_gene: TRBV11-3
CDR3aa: ASSLGAPDRGHEQY

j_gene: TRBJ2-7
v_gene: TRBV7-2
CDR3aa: ASSLTRQGGYEQY

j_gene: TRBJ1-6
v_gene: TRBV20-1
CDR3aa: SASTRTKSSYNSPLH

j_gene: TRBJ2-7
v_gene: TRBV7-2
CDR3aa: ASSSYSREQY

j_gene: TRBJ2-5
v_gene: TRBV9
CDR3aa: ASSLGTGRDETQY

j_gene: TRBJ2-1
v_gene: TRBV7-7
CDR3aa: ASSLDAASSYNEQF

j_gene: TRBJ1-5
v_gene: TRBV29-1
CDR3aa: SVTYSDSNQPQH

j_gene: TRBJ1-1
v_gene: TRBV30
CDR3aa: AHNEAF

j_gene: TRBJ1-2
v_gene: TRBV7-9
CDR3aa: ASSLMTEGYT

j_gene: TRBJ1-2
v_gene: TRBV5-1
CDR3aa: ASSLDGWTAVSNYGYT

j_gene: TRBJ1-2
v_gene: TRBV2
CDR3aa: ASSRDSPNYGYT

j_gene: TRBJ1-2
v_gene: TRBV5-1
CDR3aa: ASSSGTGNYGYT

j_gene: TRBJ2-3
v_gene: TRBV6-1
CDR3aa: ASSAQTSVGTDTQY

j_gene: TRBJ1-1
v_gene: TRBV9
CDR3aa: ASSTQVGTGVRGAEAF

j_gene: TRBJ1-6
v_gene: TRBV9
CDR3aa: ASSTRDSNNSPLH

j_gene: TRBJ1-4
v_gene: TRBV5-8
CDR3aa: ASSLGTATNEKLF

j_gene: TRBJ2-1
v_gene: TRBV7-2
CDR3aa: ASSLGPGTVAYNEQF

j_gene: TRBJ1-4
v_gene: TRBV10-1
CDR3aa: ASRINRVAGEKLF

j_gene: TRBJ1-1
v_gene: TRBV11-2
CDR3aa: ASSQIWRGRNTEAF

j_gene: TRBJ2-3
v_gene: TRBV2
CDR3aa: ASIKGEWDTSTDTQY

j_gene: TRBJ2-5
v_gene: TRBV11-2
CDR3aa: ASSWSTSGETQY

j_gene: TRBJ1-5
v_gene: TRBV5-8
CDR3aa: ASSRSEGVGVNQPQH

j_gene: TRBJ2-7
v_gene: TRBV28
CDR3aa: ASSLGRMAYEQY

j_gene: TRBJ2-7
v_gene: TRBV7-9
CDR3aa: ASSSVGQADYEQY

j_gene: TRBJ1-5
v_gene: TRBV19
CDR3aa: ASRGASNQPQH

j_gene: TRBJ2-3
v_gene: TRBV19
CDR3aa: ASRALAGVSTDTQY

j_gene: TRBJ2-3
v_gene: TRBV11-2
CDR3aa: ASSLDQFSTDTQY

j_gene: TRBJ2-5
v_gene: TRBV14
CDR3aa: ASSQPDRGGQETQY

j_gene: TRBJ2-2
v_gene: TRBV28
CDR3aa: ASSLGQGASVGELF

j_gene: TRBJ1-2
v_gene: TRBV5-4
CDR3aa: ASSSPGVYGYT

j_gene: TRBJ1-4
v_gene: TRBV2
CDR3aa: ATTGERNEKLF

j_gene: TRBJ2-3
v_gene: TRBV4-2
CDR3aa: ASSQLIRGGTDTQY

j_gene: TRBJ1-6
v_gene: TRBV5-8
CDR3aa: ASSLYLPLH

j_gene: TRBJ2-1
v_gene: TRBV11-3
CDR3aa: ASSTDERGGRYNEQF

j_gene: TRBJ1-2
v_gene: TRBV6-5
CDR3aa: ASRPTGGNYGYT

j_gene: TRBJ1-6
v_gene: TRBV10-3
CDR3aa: AISENWQGNSPLH

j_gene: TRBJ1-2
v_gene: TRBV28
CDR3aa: ASSPGGSGYT

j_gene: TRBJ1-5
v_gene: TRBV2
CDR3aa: ASIRDRQNNQPQH

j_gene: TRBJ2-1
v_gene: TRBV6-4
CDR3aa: ASSSGTPTHEQF

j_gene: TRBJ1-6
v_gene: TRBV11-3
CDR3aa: ASSLRTGQNSPLH

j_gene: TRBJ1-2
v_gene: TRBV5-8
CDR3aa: ASSLSGQGTVGCT